The TCR beta chain under discussion was sequenced for a study of chemoradiotherapy in HPV16-positive cancers. Over chemoradiotherapy, repertoires were sampled more than once. The CDR3 is made up of 15 amino acids. Trimming took off 8 bases at V and 1 base at J, with 17 bases between the two ends. From germline, CDR1 is MNHEY and CDR2 SVGAGI. This table comes from immunoSEQ multiplex PCR, and its TCRdb copy is limited to in-frame clones, with some not included. The data show 3,000 or so clones, about 71% seen once. The specimen was collected from a patient who underwent chemoradiotherapy. V and J are TRBV6-5 and TRBJ1-2; no clear D gene. This clonotype was obtained from a human donor with HPV-associated anogenital cancer. The CDR3 DNA reads TGTGCCAGCGGATTGAACCGGGATGTTAACTATGGCTACACCTTC. Translation gives CASGLNRDVNYGYTF.